A single sample gave rise to the 7 T cell receptor beta chains below, sequenced in a study of cytomegalovirus exposure and HLA in healthy donors (TCRdb year 2017). The library was generated by the immunoSEQ multiplex PCR assay. The multiplex PCR relied on a mix of 60 forward primers for TCR Vbeta segments and 13 reverse primers for TCR Jbeta segments. Sourced from immuneACCESS, this table was stored by TCRdb with only in-frame sequences that have V and J called. A share of the clones is absent; for the studies checked, an unresolved V gene accounts for under half, and the remainder has no known explanation. In this sample's table one finds 150,000 or so clones. The ten largest clonotypes hold about 1.7% of the sample. Sequencing used PBMCs. Receptors were obtained from a woman between 50 and 59 years old in good health and CMV-seronegative.

The chain recombines TRBV7-3 with TRBJ2-2, with 8 bases that match TRBD1. V lost 5 bases and J lost 6; bases outside the gene matches: 11. Germline lookup yields CDR1 SGHTA and CDR2 FQGTGA. This CDR3 region has 16 residues. The CDR3 sequence is CASSPGPGGYPGELFF. DNA for the CDR3: TGTGCCAGCAGCCCTGGGCCAGGGGGCTACCCCGGGGAGCTGTTTTTT. The full variable domain, its missing parts supplied by reference TRBV7-3 and TRBJ2-2, is GAGVSQTPSNKVTEKGKYVELRCDPISGHTALYWYRQSLGQGPEFLIYFQGTGAADDSGLPNDRFFAVRPEGSVSTLKIQRTERGDSAVYLCASSPGPGGYPGELFFGEGSRLTVL.

The rearrangement joins TRBV19 to TRBJ2-1; 10 nucleotides agree with TRBD2. J gave up 9 bases and V 4 bases, and 3 bases lay outside the gene matches. Germline V gene data show CDR1 as LNHDA and CDR2 as SQIVND (reference sequence). The CDR3 has 13 residues. The CDR3 coding sequence is TGTGCCAGTAGTACGCTAGCGGGAGTTGAGCAGTTCTTC. It yields the protein CASSTLAGVEQFF. Together with reference TRBV19 and TRBJ2-1, the CDR3 gives the full variable domain: DGGITQSPKYLFRKEGQNVTLSCEQNLNHDAMYWYRQDPGQGLRLIYYSQIVNDFQKGDIAEGYSVSREKKESFPLTVTSAQKNPTAFYLCASSTLAGVEQFFGPGTRLTVL.

This chain uses TRBV9 with TRBJ2-2, with no clear D. CDR3 length: 16 residues. Trimming took 0 bases from V and 4 from J, leaving 13 bases between them. The germline V gene has CDR1 SGDLS and CDR2 YYNGEE. This CDR3 is CASSVGYLDTTGELFF. In DNA, the CDR3 is TGTGCCAGCAGCGTAGGCTACCTAGATACCACCGGGGAGCTGTTTTTT.

V and J are TRBV4-1 and TRBJ2-7, with 12 bases matching TRBD2. V lost 1 base and J lost 9; bases outside the gene matches: 4. This CDR3 is built from 14 residues. The germline V gene encodes CDR1 MGHRA and CDR2 YSYEKL. CDR3 DNA: TGCGCCAGCAGCCAAGGGACTAGCGGGAATTTGCAGTACTTC. This codes for CASSQGTSGNLQYF.

The chain employs TRBV28 and TRBJ1-2; TRBD1 aligns across 8 bases. The trim removed 5 bases at V and 4 bases at J, leaving 9 bases unmatched. The length of the CDR3 is 15 residues. Germline assignment: CDR1 MDHEN and CDR2 SYDVKM. CDR3 in amino acids: CASSPSDRAGYGYTF. CDR3 in DNA: TGTGCCAGCAGTCCCTCGGACAGGGCGGGCTATGGCTACACCTTC.

The chain joins TRBV28 to TRBJ2-1; maybe TRBD2 (5 bases). V was pared by 5 bases and J by 1 base, with 15 bases between. This CDR3 has 16 residues. Germline V CDR1 and CDR2: MDHEN, SYDVKM. CDR3 residues: CASSPVRERSYNEQFF. CDR3 nucleotide sequence: TGTGCCAGCAGTCCAGTAAGGGAGAGGTCCTACAATGAGCAGTTCTTC.

The V and J genes are TRBV5-4 and TRBJ1-6; D not certain. Trimming shortened V by 0 bases and J by 9 bases, and 16 bases separated the two germline ends. There are 16 residues in the CDR3. Germline V lookup: CDR1 SGHNT, CDR2 YYREEE (reference sequence). The CDR3 spells CASSLVEGLRGSPLHF. Written as DNA, the CDR3 is TGTGCCAGCAGCTTGGTAGAAGGGCTGCGGGGTTCACCCCTCCACTTT.